Below are 19 T cell receptor beta chains sequenced from a single sample in a study of cytomegalovirus exposure and HLA in healthy donors. 13 Jbeta primers and 60 Vbeta primers were used for the PCR. Clones were read by immunoSEQ multiplex PCR, and TCRdb kept only the in-frame ones, dropping some. Here the sample spans 170,000 or so clones, 75% to 85% being singletons. Sequenced: PBMCs. Receptor source: a boy aged 5-17 years in good health and CMV-seronegative.

This chain links TRBV19 with TRBJ2-2; possible D gene TRBD1, 6 bases. The CDR3 loop spans 14 amino acids. The germline V and J ends were trimmed by 6 bases and 6 bases, with 14 bases remaining between them. Looked up from germline, CDR1 is LNHDA and CDR2 is SQIVND (reference sequence). CDR3 region: CASRGAGRSGELFF. The CDR3 region has the DNA TGTGCCAGTAGGGGGGCAGGGCGTTCCGGGGAGCTGTTTTTT. Based on the CDR3 plus reference TRBV19 and TRBJ2-2, the full variable domain is DGGITQSPKYLFRKEGQNVTLSCEQNLNHDAMYWYRQDPGQGLRLIYYSQIVNDFQKGDIAEGYSVSREKKESFPLTVTSAQKNPTAFYLCASRGAGRSGELFFGEGSRLTVL.

The chain recombines TRBV4-1 with TRBJ1-2, with 7 bases aligning to TRBD1. The junction had 10 bases not matched to a gene; V was cut back by 5 bases and J by 4 bases. The CDR3 is made up of 15 amino acids. CDR1 MGHRA and CDR2 YSYEKL come from the germline V gene. CDR3 in DNA: TGCGCCAGCAGCTTTCCGACGACAGGGCTCTATGGCTACACCTTC. Translated, it gives CASSFPTTGLYGYTF.

The V gene is TRBV7-8, the J gene TRBJ1-1; tentatively, D is TRBD1 (5 bases). The CDR3 has 15 residues. The V end lost 3 bases, the J end lost 1 base, and 12 bases lay between the germline ends. Germline V gives CDR1 SGHVS, CDR2 FQNEAQ. This chain's CDR3 is CASSFPSQGNTEAFF. The CDR3 coding sequence is TGTGCCAGCAGCTTCCCCTCCCAGGGGAACACTGAAGCTTTCTTT.

This clone was counted between two and nine times. The V gene is TRBV29-1, the J gene TRBJ2-3; 15 positions match TRBD2. The CDR3 totals 18 residues. V gave up 4 bases and J gave up 0 bases; unmatched junction bases: 8. Germline V CDR1 and CDR2: SQVTM, ANQGSEA. The CDR3 DNA follows: TGCAGCGTTGGCGGACTAGCGGGAGGGCCCAAAAGCACAGATACGCAGTATTTT. This sequence encodes CSVGGLAGGPKSTDTQYF.

This clone is judged medium-sized. The chain couples TRBV4-3 to TRBJ2-6; 8 bases fit TRBD1. Unmatched junction bases numbered 3, after V lost 1 base and J lost 1 base. Germline CDR1 is LGHNA and CDR2 is YSLEER. CDR3 length: 17 residues. CDR3 region: CASSQAGGASGANVLTF. CDR3 in DNA: TGCGCCAGCAGCCAAGCAGGGGGCGCTTCTGGGGCCAACGTCCTGACTTTC.

The chain has TRBV9 and TRBJ2-1; D might be TRBD2 (7 bases). This CDR3 is built from 15 residues. The ends were cut back, 3 bases at V and 5 bases at J, with 15 bases in the middle. CDR1 SGDLS and CDR2 YYNGEE come from the germline V gene. The chain's CDR3 is CASSAEGGQDNEQFF. In nucleotides, the CDR3 is TGTGCCAGCAGCGCAGAGGGGGGGCAGGACAATGAGCAGTTCTTC.

There are a few counts of this clone. The chain combines TRBV5-1 with TRBJ1-4; possible D gene TRBD1, 6 bases. This CDR3 comprises 14 residues. The V gene's germline CDR1 is SGHRS and CDR2 YFSETQ. The V and J ends lost 4 bases and 4 bases respectively, with 11 bases between them. This CDR3 reads CASSPGTSNEKLFF. In DNA form, the CDR3 reads TGCGCCAGCAGCCCCGGGACAAGTAATGAAAAACTGTTTTTT.

The CDR3 reads CAWSTTGTASGNTIYF. DNA of the CDR3: TGTGCCTGGAGCACAACCGGGACAGCTTCTGGAAACACCATATATTTT. This rearrangement joins TRBV30 to TRBJ1-3; the match to TRBD1 covers 7 bases. The J segment lost 1 base and the V segment lost 3 bases, leaving 9 bases of the junction unmatched. CDR1 is GTSNPN, CDR2 SVGIG, per germline (reference sequence). This CDR3 spans 16 amino acids.

This clone has only one observation. The V gene is TRBV7-9, the J gene TRBJ1-4; maybe TRBD1 (6 bases). V was trimmed by 5 bases and J by 0 bases, leaving 13 bases between them. The CDR3 spans 16 residues. Germline lookup yields CDR1 SEHNR and CDR2 FQNEAQ (reference sequence). The DNA of the CDR3 is TGTGCCAGCAGCCCTACAGGGTTCACAACTAATGAAAAACTGTTTTTT. This sequence encodes CASSPTGFTTNEKLFF.

The V and J genes are TRBV6-1 and TRBJ2-5; TRBD2 aligns across 9 bases. Gene TRBJ2-7 matches the end of the DNA better, so the J call may be wrong. Germline CDR1 and CDR2: MNHNS and SASEGT. CDR3 length: 15 residues. CDR3 region: CASSDFSGRTYEQYF. CDR3 coding DNA: TGTGCCAGCAGCGACTTTAGCGGGAGAACCTACGAGCAGTACTTC.

This CDR3 is CASSLGMTGGRAEAFF. Written as DNA, the CDR3 is TGTGCCAGCAGCTTGGGAATGACAGGGGGCAGGGCTGAAGCTTTCTTT. The chain couples TRBV5-4 to TRBJ1-1; 10 nucleotides agree with TRBD1. This CDR3 region has 16 residues. Germline lookup yields CDR1 SGHNT and CDR2 YYREEE (reference sequence). V lost 0 bases to trimming and J lost 6 bases; unmatched junction nucleotides: 8. The variable domain in full, completed from reference TRBV5-4 and TRBJ1-1, reads ETGVTQSPTHLIKTRGQQVTLRCSSQSGHNTVSWYQQALGQGPQFIFQYYREEENGRGNFPPRFSGLQFPNYSSELNVNALELDDSALYLCASSLGMTGGRAEAFFGQGTRLTVV.

This rearrangement joins TRBV15 to TRBJ1-1; D remains unclear. Trimming stripped 0 bases from V and 1 base from J, with 6 bases between. The germline CDR1 and CDR2 sequences are LNHNV and YYDKDF (reference sequence). The CDR3 has 14 amino acids. The CDR3 DNA follows: TGTGCCACCAGCAGAGATGAGGGGAACACTGAAGCTTTCTTT. As protein: CATSRDEGNTEAFF.

V is TRBV6-5 and J is TRBJ1-1; 7 nucleotides agree with TRBD1. V was clipped by 10 bases and J by 0 bases; unmatched bases: 5. Germline V gene sequence: CDR1 MNHEY, CDR2 SVGAGI. CDR3 length equals 13 residues. CDR3 coding DNA: TGTGCCACACAACAGGGGATGAACACTGAAGCTTTCTTT. It encodes CATQQGMNTEAFF.

This chain joins TRBV19 and TRBJ2-1; 7 nucleotides match TRBD1. The CDR3 runs 14 residues. CDR1 and CDR2 (germline): LNHDA, SQIVND (reference sequence). The V segment lost 3 bases and the J segment 12 bases; nucleotides outside the gene matches: 11. This chain's CDR3 is CASSIRQGSVRQFF. CDR3 bases: TGTGCCAGTAGTATCCGACAGGGTTCCGTTCGGCAGTTCTTC.

The chain employs TRBV11-3 and TRBJ2-7; D not resolved. Germline V CDR1 and CDR2: SGHNT, YENEEA. This CDR3 spans 12 amino acids. V was clipped by 3 bases and J by 0 bases, with 3 bases between them. The CDR3 loop reads CASSFNSYEQYF. DNA of the CDR3: TGTGCCAGCAGCTTTAACTCCTACGAGCAGTACTTC.

This chain links TRBV7-9 with TRBJ2-1; D call uncertain. Trimming cost V 1 base and J 14 bases, with 12 bases left between them. The V gene's germline CDR1 is SEHNR and CDR2 FQNEAQ (reference sequence). The CDR3 has 12 residues. In DNA, the CDR3 is TGTGCCAGCAGCTTAGGAGAGCCTCAAGAGTTCTTC. The encoded protein is CASSLGEPQEFF.

V is TRBV21-1 and J is TRBJ2-2; the DNA was not compared with TRBD1, the D call given in the table. TRBV21-1 is shown as a pseudogene. The CDR3 contains 14 residues. The CDR3 protein is CASSKGRGCGELFF. CDR3 coding DNA: TGTGCCAGCAGCAAAGGAAGGGGATGCGGGGAGCTGTTTTTT.

The chain uses TRBV19 and TRBJ2-2; 10 bases are a match to TRBD1. V lost 7 bases and J lost 5; bases outside the gene matches: 7. Per the germline V gene, CDR1 is LNHDA and CDR2 is SQIVND (reference sequence). This CDR3 spans 15 amino acids. CDR3 in amino acids: CASNTRGQGTGELFF. The CDR3 DNA sequence: TGTGCCAGTAACACCCGGGGACAGGGGACCGGGGAGCTGTTTTTT.

The V call is TRBV7-8, the J call TRBJ2-3; D uncertain. Germline V CDR1 and CDR2: SGHVS, FQNEAQ. V was cut by 5 bases and J by 1 base, with 19 bases left in between. The CDR3 contains 17 residues. In DNA form, the CDR3 reads TGTGCCAGCAGCCCACCCAAACGCGGCAGTGGCACAGATACGCAGTATTTT. Amino acids: CASSPPKRGSGTDTQYF.